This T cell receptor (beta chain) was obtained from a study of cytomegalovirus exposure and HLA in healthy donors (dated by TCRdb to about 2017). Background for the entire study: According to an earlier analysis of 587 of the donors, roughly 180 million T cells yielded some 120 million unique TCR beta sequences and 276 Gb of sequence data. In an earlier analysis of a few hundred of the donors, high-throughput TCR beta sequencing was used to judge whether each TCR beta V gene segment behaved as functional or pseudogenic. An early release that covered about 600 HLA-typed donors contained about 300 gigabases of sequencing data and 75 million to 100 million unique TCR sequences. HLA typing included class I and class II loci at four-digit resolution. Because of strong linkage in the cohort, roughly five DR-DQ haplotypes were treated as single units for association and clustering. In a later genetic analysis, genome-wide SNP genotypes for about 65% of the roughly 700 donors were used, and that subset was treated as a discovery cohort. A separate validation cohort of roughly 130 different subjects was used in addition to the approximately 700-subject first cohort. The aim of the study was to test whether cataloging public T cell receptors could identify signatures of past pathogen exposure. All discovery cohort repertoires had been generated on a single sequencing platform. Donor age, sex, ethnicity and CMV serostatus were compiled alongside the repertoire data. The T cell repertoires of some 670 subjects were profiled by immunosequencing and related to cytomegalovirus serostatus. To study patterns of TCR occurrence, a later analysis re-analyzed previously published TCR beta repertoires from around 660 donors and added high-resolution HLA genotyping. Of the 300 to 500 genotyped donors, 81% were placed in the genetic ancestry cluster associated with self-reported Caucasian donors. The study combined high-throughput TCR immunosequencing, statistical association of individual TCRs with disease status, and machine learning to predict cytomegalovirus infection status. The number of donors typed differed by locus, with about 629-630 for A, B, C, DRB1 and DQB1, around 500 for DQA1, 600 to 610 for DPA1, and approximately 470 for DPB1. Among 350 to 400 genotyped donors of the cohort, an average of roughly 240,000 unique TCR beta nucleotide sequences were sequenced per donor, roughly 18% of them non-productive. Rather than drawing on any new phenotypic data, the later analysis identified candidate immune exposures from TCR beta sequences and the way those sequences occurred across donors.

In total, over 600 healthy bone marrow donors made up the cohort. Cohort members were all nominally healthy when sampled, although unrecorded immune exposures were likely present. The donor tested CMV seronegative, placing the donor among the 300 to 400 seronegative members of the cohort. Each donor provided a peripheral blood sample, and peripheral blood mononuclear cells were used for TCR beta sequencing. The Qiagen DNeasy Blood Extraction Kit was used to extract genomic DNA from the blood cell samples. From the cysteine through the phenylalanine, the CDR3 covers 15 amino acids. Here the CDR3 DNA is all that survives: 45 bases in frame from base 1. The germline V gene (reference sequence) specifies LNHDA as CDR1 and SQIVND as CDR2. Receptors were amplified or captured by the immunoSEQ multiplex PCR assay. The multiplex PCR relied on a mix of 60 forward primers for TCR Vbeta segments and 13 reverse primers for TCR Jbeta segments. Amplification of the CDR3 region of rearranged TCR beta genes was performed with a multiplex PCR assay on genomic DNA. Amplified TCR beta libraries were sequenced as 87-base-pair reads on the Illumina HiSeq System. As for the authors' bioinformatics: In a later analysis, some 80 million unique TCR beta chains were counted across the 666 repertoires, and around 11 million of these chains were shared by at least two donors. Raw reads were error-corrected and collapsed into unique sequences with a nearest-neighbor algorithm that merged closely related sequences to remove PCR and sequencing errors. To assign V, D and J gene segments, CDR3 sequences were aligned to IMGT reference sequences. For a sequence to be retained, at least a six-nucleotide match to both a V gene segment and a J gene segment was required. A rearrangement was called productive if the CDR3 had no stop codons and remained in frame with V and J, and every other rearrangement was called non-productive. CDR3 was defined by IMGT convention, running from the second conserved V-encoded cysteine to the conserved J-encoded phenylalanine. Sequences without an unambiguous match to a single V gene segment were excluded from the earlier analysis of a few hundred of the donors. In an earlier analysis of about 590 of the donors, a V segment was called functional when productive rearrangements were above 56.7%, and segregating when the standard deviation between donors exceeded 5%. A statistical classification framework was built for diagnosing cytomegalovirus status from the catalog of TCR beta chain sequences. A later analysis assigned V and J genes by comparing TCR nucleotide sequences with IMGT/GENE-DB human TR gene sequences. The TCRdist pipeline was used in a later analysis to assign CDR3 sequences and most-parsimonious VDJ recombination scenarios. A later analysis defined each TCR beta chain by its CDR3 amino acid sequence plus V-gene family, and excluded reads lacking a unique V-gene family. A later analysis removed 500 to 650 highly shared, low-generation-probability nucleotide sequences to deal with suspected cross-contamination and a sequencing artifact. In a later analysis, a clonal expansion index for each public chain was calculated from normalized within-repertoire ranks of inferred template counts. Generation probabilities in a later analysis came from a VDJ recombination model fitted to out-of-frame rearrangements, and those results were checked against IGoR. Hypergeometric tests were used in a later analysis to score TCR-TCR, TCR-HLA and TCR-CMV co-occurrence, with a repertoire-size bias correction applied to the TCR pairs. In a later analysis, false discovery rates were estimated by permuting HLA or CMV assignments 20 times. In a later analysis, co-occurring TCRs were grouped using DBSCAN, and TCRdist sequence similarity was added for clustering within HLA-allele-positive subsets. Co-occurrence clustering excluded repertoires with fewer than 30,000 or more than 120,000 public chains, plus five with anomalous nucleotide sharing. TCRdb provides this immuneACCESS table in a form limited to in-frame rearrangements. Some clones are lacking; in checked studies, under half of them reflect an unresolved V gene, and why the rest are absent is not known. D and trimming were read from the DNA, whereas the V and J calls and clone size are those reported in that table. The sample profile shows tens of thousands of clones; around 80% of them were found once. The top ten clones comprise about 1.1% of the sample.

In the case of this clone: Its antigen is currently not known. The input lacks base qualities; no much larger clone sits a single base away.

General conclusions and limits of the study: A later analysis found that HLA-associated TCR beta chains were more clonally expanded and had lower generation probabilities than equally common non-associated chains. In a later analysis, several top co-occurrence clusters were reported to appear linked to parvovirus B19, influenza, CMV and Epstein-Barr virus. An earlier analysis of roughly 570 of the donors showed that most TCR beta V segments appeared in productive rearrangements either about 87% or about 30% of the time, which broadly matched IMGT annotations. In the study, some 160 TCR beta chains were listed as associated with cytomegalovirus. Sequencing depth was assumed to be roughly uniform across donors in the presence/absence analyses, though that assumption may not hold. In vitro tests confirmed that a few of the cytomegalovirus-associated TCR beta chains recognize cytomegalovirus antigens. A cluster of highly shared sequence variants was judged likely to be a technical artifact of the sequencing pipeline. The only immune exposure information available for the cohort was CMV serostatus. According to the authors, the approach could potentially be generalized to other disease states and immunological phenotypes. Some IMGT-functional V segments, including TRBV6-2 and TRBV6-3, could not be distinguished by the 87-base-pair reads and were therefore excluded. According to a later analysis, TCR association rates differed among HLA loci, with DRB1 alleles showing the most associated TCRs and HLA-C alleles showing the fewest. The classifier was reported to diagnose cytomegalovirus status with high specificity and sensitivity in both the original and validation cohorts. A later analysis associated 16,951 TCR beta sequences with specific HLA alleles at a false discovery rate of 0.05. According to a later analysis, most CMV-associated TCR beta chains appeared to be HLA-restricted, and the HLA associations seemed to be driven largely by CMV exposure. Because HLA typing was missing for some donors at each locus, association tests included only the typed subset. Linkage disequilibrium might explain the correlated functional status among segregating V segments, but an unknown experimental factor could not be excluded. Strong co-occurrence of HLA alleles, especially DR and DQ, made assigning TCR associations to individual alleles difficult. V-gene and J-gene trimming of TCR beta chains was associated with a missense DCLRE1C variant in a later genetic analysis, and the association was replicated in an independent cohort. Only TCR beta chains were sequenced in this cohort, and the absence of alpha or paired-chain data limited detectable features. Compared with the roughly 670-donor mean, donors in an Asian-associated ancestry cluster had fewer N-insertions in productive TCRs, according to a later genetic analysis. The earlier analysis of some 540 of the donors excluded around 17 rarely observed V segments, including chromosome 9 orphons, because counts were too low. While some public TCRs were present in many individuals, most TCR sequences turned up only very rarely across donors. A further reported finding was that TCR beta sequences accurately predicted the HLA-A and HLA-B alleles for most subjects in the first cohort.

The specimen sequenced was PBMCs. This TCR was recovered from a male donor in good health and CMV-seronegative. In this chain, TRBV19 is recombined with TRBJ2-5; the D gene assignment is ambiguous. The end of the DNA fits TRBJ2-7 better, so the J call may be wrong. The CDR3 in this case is CASSISTVGAYEQYF. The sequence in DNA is TGTGCCAGTAGTATTTCTACCGTCGGAGCCTACGAGCAGTACTTC.